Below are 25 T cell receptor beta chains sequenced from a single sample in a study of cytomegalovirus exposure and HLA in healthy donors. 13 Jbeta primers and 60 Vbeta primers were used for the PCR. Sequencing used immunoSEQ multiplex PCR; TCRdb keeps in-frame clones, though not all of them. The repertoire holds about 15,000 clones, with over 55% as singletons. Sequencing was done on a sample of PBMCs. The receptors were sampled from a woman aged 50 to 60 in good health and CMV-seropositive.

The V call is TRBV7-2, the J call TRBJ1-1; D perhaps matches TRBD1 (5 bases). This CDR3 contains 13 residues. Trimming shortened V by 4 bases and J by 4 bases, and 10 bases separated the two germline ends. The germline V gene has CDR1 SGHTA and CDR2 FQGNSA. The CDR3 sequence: CASSSRVGTEAFF. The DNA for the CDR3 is TGTGCCAGCAGCTCCAGGGTTGGCACTGAAGCTTTCTTT.

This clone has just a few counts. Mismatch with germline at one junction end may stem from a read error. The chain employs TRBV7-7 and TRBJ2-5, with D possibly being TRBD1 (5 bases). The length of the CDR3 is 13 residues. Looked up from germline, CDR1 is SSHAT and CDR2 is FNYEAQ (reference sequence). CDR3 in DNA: TGTGCTAGCAGCTTAAATACAGACAGGACCCAGTACTTC. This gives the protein CASSLNTDRTQYF.

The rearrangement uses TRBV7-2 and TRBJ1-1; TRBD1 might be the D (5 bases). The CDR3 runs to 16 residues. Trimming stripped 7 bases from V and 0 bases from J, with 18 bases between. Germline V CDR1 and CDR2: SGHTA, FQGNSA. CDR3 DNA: TGTGCCAGCACCCAGGGAGCGGGCAGATTGAACACTGAAGCTTTCTTT. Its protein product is CASTQGAGRLNTEAFF.

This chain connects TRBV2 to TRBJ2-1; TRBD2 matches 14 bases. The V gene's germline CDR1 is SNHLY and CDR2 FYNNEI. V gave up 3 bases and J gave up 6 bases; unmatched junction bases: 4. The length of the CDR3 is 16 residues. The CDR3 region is CASSDGGLAGVNEQFF. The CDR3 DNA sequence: TGTGCCAGCAGTGACGGGGGACTAGCGGGAGTCAATGAGCAGTTCTTC.

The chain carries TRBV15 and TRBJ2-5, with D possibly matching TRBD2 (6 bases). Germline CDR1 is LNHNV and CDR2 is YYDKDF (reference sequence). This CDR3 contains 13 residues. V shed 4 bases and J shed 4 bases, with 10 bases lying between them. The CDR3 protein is CATSTGVGETQYF. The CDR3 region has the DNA TGTGCCACCAGCACGGGGGTGGGAGAGACCCAGTACTTC.

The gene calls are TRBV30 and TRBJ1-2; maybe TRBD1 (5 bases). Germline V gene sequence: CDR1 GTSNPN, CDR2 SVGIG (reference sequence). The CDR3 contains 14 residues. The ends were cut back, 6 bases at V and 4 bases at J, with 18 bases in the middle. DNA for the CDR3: TGTGCCTGTATTCGAGTGGCAGGGCCCTATGGCTACACCTTC. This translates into CACIRVAGPYGYTF.

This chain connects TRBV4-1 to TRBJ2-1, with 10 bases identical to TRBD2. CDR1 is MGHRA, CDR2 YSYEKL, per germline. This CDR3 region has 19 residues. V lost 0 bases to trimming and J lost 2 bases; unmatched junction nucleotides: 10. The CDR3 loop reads CASSQDLSGRANAYNEQFF. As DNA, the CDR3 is TGCGCCAGCAGCCAAGATTTGAGCGGGAGGGCCAACGCCTACAATGAGCAGTTCTTC.

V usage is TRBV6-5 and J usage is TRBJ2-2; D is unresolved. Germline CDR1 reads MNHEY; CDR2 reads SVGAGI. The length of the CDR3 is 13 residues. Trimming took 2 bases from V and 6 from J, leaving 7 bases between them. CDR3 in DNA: TGTGCCAGCAGTTACGGTCTAGCCGGGGAGCTGTTTTTT. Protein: CASSYGLAGELFF.

As DNA, the CDR3 is TGTGCCAGCAGTTACGGGAGGGCGACAGATACGCAGTATTTT. It yields the protein CASSYGRATDTQYF. J is TRBJ2-3 and V is TRBV25-1, with 8 bases identical to TRBD2. The CDR3 loop spans 14 amino acids. Trimming removed 5 bases from V and 3 bases from J; junction bases left unmatched: 4. Looked up from germline, CDR1 is MGHDK and CDR2 is SYGVNS.

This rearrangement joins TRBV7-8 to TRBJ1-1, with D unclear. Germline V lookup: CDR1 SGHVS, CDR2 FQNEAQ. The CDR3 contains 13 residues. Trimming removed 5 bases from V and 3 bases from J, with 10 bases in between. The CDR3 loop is CASSLLEDTEAFF. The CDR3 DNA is TGTGCCAGCAGCCTCCTGGAGGACACTGAAGCTTTCTTT.

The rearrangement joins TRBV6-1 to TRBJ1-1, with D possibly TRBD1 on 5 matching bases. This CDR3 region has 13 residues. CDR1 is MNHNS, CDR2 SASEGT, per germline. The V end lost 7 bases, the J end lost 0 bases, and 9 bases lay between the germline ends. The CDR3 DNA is TGTGCCAGCAATTACAGGATGAACACTGAAGCTTTCTTT. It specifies CASNYRMNTEAFF.

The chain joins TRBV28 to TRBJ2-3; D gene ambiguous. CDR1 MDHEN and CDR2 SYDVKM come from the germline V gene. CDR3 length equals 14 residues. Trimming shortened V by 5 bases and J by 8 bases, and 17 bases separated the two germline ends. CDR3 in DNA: TGTGCCAGCAGTCCACCCCGGCGGTTGGGTACGCAGTATTTT. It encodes CASSPPRRLGTQYF.

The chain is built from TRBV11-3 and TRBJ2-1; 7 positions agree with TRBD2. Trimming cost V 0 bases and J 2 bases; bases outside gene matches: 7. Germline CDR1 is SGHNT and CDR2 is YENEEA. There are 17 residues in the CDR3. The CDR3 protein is CASSLDGRPPTYNEQFF. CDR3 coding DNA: TGTGCCAGCAGCTTAGACGGGAGGCCTCCGACCTACAATGAGCAGTTCTTC.

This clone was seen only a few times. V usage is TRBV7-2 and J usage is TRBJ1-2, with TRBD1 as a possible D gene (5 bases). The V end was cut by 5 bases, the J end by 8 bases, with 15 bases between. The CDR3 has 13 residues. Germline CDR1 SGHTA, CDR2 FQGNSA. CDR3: CASSAGTGRGYTF. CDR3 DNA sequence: TGTGCCAGCAGCGCGGGGACCGGACGGGGCTACACCTTC.

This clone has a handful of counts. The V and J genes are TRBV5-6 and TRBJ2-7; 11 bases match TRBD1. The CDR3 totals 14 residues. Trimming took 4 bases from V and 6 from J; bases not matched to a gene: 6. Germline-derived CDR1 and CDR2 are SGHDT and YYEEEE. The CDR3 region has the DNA TGTGCCAGCAGCCTACCTGGGACAGGGGGCGAGCAGTACTTC. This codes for CASSLPGTGGEQYF.

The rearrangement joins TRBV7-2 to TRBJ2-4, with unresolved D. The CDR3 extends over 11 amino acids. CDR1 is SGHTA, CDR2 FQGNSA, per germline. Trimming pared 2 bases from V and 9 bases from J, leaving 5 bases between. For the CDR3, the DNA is TGTGCCAGCAGCTTAACCGGCATTCAGTACTTC. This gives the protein CASSLTGIQYF.

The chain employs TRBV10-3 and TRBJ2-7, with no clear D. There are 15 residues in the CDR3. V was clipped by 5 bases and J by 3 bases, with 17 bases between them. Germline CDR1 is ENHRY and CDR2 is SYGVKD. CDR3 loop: CAISSTVVILYEQYF. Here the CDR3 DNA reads TGTGCCATCAGTTCAACTGTAGTCATTCTCTACGAGCAGTACTTC.

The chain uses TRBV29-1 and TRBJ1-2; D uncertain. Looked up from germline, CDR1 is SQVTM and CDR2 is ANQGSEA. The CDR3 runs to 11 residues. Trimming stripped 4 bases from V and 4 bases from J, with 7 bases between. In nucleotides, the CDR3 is TGCAGCGTTGGTCTAGGCTATGGCTACACCTTC. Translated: CSVGLGYGYTF.

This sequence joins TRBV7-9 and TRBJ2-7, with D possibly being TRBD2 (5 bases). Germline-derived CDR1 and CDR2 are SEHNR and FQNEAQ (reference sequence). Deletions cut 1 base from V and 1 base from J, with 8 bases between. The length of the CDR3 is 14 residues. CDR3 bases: TGTGCCAGCAGCTTAGGCGGGCCGTCCTACGAGCAGTACTTC. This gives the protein CASSLGGPSYEQYF.

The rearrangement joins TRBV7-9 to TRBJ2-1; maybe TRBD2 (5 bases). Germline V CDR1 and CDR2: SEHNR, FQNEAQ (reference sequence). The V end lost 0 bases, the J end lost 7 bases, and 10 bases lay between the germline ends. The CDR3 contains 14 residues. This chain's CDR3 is CASSLATTSNEQFF. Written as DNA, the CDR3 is TGTGCCAGCAGCTTAGCTACTACTAGTAATGAGCAGTTCTTC.

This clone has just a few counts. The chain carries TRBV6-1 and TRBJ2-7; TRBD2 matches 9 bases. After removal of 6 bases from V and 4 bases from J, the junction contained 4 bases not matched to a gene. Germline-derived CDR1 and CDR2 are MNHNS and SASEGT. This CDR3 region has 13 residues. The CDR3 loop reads CASRSSGAYEQYF. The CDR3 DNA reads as TGTGCCAGCAGATCTAGCGGGGCGTACGAGCAGTACTTC.

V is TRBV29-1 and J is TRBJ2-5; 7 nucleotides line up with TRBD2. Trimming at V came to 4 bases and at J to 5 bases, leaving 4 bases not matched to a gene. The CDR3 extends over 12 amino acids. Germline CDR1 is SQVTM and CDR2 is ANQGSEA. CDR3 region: CSVVLGGETQYF. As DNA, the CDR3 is TGCAGCGTTGTTTTGGGGGGGGAGACCCAGTACTTC.

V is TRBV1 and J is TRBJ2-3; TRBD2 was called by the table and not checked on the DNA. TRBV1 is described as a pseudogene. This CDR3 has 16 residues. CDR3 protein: CTSSQDEGSGMHTQYF. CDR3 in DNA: TGCACCAGCAGCCAAGATGAAGGTAGCGGGATGCATACGCAGTATTTT.

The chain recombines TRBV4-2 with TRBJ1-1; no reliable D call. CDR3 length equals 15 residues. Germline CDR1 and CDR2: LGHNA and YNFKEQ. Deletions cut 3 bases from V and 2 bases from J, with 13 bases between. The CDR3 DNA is TGTGCCAGCAGCCATTCTGGCAGGCTAAACACTGAAGCTTTCTTT. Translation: CASSHSGRLNTEAFF.

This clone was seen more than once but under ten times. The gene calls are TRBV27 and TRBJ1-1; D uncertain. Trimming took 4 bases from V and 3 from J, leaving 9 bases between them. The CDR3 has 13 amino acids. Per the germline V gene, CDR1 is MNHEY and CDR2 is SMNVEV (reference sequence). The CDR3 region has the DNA TGTGCCAGCAGTTCCCACGGGGACACTGAAGCTTTCTTT. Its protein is CASSSHGDTEAFF.